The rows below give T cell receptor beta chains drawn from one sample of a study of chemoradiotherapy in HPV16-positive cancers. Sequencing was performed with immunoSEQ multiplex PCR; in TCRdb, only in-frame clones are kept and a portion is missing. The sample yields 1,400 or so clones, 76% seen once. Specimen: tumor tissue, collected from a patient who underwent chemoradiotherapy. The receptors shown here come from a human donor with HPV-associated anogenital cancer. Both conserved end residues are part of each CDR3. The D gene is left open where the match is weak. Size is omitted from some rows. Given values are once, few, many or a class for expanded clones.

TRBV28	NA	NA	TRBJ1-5	CASNREGSNQPQHF	TGTGCCAGCAACAGGGAAGGAAGCAATCAGCCCCAGCATTTT
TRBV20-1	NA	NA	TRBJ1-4	CSAWGEKLFF	TGCAGTGCCTGGGGTGAAAAACTGTTTTTT
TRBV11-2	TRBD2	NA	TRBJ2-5	CASSPRTSGRETQYF	TGTGCCAGCAGCCCGCGGACTAGCGGGAGAGAGACCCAGTACTTC
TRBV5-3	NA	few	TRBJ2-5	CARSLPDSLQETQYF	TGTGCCAGAAGCTTACCGGACAGCCTCCAAGAGACCCAGTACTTC
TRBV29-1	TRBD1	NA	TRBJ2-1	CSVLGQGTYNEQFF	TGCAGCGTACTCGGACAGGGGACCTACAATGAGCAGTTCTTC
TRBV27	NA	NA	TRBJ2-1	CASSLSDNSYNEQFF	TGTGCCAGCAGTTTATCGGACAACTCCTACAATGAGCAGTTCTTC
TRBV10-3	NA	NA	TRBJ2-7	CAISEQGLGSYEQYF	TGTGCCATCAGTGAACAGGGCTTAGGGTCCTACGAGCAGTACTTC
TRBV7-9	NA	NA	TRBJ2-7	CASSVGGLPYEQYF	TGTGCCAGCAGCGTAGGAGGACTCCCCTACGAGCAGTACTTC
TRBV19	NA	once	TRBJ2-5	CASSTLGTRGETQYF	TGTGCCAGTAGTACCCTAGGGACGCGGGGAGAGACCCAGTACTTC
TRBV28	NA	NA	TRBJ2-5	CASSLRPGGETQYF	TGTGCCAGCAGTTTGCGGCCCGGTGGGGAGACCCAGTACTTC
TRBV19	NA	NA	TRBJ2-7	CASSIQVRGEQYF	TGTGCCAGTAGTATTCAGGTACGGGGGGAGCAGTACTTC
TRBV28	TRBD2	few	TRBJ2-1	CASSFSGITNEQFF	TGTGCCAGCAGTTTTAGCGGGATTACTAATGAGCAGTTCTTC
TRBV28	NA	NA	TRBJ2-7	CASRIDSSYEQYF	TGTGCCAGCAGAATCGACAGCTCCTACGAGCAGTACTTC
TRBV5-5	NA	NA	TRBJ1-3	CASSSTGGSSGNTIYF	TGTGCCAGCAGCTCCACAGGCGGTAGCTCTGGAAACACCATATATTTT
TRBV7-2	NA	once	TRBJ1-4	CASSDRGRDGEKLFF	TGTGCCAGCAGCGACCGTGGACGGGACGGTGAAAAACTGTTTTTT
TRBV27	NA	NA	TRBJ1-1	CASRMGEGRSTEAFF	TGTGCCAGCAGAATGGGGGAGGGGAGGAGCACTGAAGCTTTCTTT
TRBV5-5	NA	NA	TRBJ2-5	CASSLDAGRGGETQYF	TGTGCCAGCAGCTTGGACGCGGGCAGGGGTGGAGAGACCCAGTACTTC
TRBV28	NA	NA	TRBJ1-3	CASSYQAGRAGNTIYF	TGTGCCAGCAGCTATCAGGCGGGCAGAGCTGGAAACACCATATATTTT
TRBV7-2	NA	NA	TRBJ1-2	CASSSDSWAGYTF	TGTGCCAGCAGCTCGGACTCATGGGCGGGCTACACCTTC
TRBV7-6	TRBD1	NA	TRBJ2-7	CASSSSIRDRGVYEQYF	TGTGCCAGCAGCTCATCCATAAGGGACAGGGGGGTGTATGAGCAGTACTTC
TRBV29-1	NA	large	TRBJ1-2	CSAGPNYGYTF	TGCAGCGCGGGACCGAACTATGGCTACACCTTC
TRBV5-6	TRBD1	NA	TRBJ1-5	CASSSWTGHSRRQPQHF	TGTGCCAGCAGCAGTTGGACAGGCCACAGCCGGCGGCAGCCCCAGCATTTT